This T cell receptor beta chain was captured by sequencing in a study of blood T cell repertoires in COVID-19. Whole-study context: PBMCs, B-cell-depleted T cells, or T cells were the source of the cDNA or gDNA that made up the material.

Followed over time, Seattle patients had been enrolled while infection was active. Per the original methods: Quantification of nucleated cells was approximated via reference gene primer amplification. Using immunoSEQ multiplex PCR, the repertoire was profiled, and TCRdb retains in-frame clones only, with some absent. The V and J calls and clone size were taken over from that table, and D and trimming were inferred from the DNA. The table lists 200,000 to 250,000 clones, around 87% of them singletons. A note on this clone: The same CDR3 arises from other DNA sequences in this sample as well.

Germline loops: CDR1 SGDLS, CDR2 YYNGEE. The V end lost 0 bases, the J end lost 2 bases, and 8 bases lay between the germline ends. This CDR3 has 14 amino acids. Material for sequencing was peripheral blood. The receptor was isolated from a woman aged 50 to 60 with COVID-19, enrolled during active disease. This chain links TRBV9 with TRBJ1-1, with D perhaps matching TRBD1 (5 bases). Here the CDR3 DNA reads TGTGCCAGCAGCGTAGGACAGCTTAACACTGAAGCTTTCTTT. Protein product: CASSVGQLNTEAFF.